This record looks at one T cell receptor beta chain sequence and its context. The sample originates from a study of cytomegalovirus exposure and HLA in healthy donors. CDR1 is SGDLS and CDR2 is YYNGEE in the germline V gene. The V segment lost 3 bases and the J segment 10 bases; nucleotides outside the gene matches: 15. The CDR3 is made up of 15 amino acids. PCR primers comprised 60 Vbeta and 13 Jbeta primers. The repertoire was sequenced with immunoSEQ multiplex PCR; TCRdb's copy has only in-frame clones and lacks some. Of over 85,000 clones in the sample, around 78% were seen once. The sequence was obtained from a man aged 35 to 55 in good health and CMV-seronegative. The chain links TRBV9 to TRBJ1-1; the match to TRBD1 covers 7 bases. Source material: PBMCs. The CDR3 is CASSETGQNNRGAFF. In DNA form, the CDR3 reads TGTGCCAGCAGCGAGACGGGACAGAATAATCGCGGAGCTTTCTTT. Based on the CDR3 plus reference TRBV9 and TRBJ1-1, the full variable domain is DSGVTQTPKHLITATGQRVTLRCSPRSGDLSVYWYQQSLDQGLQFLIQYYNGEERAKGNILERFSAQQFPDLHSELNLSSLELGDSALYFCASSETGQNNRGAFFGQGTRLTVV.